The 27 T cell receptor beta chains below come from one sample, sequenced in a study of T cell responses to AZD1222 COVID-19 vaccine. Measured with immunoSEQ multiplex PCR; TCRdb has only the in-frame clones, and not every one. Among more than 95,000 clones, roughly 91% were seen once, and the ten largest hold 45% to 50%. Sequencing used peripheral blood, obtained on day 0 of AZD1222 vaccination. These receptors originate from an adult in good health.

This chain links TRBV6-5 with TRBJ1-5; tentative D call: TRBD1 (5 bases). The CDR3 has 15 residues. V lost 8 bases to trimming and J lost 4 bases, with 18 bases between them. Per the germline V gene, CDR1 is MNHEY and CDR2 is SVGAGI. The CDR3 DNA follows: TGTGCCAGCGGCCCCGTGTTGGGGCGGAATCAGCCCCAGCATTTT. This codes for CASGPVLGRNQPQHF.

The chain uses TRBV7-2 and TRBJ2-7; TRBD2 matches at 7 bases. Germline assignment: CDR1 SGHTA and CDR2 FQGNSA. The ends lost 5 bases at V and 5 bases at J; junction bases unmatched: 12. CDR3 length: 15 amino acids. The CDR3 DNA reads TGTGCCAGCAGCCTGCAGGCAGCGGGATGGGACGAGCAGTACTTC. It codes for CASSLQAAGWDEQYF.

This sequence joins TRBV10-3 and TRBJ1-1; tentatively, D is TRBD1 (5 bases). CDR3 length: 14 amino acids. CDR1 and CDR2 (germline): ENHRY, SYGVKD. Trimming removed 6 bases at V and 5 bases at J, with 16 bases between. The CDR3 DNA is TGTGCCATCAGCGAACTCAGGGAGGGGACTGAAGCTTTCTTT. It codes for CAISELREGTEAFF.

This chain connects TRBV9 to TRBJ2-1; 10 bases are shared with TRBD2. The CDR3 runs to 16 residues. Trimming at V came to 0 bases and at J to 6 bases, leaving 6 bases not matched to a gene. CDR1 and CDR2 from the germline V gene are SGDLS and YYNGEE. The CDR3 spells CASSVGGGLAVNEQFF. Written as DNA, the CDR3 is TGTGCCAGCAGCGTAGGGGGAGGACTAGCGGTCAATGAGCAGTTCTTC.

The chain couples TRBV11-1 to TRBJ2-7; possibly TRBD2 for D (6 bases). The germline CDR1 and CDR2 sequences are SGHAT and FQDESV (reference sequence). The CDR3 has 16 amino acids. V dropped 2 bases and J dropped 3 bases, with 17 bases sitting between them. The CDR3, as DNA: TGTGCCAGCAGCTTAACTCACGGGGGAAAGGTCTACGAGCAGTACTTC. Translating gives CASSLTHGGKVYEQYF. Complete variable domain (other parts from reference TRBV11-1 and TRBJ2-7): EAEVAQSPRYKITEKSQAVAFWCDPISGHATLYWYRQILGQGPELLVQFQDESVVDDSQLPKDRFSAERLKGVDSTLKIQPAELGDSAMYLCASSLTHGGKVYEQYFGPGTRLTVT.

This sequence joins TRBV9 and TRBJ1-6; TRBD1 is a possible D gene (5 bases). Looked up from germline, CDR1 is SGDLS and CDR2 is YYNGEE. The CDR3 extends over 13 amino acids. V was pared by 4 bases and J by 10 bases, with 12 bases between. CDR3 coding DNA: TGTGCCAGCAGCCGAGGGGAAGGGTCACCCCTCCACTTT. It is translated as CASSRGEGSPLHF.

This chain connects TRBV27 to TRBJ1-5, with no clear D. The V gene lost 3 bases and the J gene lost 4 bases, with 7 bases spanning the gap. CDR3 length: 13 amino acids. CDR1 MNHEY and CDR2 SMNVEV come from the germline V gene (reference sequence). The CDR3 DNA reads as TGTGCCAGCAGTTTGCGCCAGAATCAGCCCCAGCATTTT. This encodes CASSLRQNQPQHF.

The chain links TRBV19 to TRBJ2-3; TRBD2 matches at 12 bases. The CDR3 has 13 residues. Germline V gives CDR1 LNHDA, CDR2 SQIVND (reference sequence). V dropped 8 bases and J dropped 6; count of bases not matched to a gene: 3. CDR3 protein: CASSLAGGDTQYF. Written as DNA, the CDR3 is TGTGCCAGTTCCCTAGCGGGAGGGGATACGCAGTATTTT.

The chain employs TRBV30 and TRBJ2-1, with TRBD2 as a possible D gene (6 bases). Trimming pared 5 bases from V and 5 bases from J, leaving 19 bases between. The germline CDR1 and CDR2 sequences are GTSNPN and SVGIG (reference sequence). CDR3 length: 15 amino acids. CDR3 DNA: TGTGCCTGGGGAACGGGACTCAGAAAAAACAATGAGCAGTTCTTC. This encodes CAWGTGLRKNNEQFF.

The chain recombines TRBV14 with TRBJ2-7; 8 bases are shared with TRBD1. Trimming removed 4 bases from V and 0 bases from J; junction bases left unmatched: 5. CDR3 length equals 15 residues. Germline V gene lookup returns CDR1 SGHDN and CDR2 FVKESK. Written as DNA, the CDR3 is TGTGCCAGCAGCCGCCGACAGGGGAGCTCCTACGAGCAGTACTTC. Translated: CASSRRQGSSYEQYF.

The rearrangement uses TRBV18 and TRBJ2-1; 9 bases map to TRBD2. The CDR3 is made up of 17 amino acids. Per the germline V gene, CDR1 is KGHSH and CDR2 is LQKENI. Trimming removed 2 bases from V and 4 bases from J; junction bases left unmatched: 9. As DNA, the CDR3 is TGTGCCAGCTCACCATGGGCGGGAGGGATTACTTACAATGAGCAGTTCTTC. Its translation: CASSPWAGGITYNEQFF.

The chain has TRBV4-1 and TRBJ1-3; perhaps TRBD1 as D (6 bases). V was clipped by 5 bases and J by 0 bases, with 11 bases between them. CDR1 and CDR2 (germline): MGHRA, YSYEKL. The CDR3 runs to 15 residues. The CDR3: CASSETQGSGNTIYF. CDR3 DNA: TGCGCCAGCAGCGAGACACAGGGCTCTGGAAACACCATATATTTT.

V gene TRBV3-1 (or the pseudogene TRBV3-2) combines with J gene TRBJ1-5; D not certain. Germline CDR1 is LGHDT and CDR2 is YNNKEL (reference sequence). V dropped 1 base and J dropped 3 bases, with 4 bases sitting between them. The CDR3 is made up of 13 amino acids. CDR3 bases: TGTGCCAGCAGCCAAGGAACCAATCAGCCCCAGCATTTT. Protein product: CASSQGTNQPQHF.

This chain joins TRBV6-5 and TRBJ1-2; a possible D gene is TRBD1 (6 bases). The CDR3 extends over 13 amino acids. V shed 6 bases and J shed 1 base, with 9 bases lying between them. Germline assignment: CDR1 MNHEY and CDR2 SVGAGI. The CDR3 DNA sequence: TGTGCCAGCAGAAGGACAGTTAACTATGGCTACACCTTC. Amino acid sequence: CASRRTVNYGYTF.

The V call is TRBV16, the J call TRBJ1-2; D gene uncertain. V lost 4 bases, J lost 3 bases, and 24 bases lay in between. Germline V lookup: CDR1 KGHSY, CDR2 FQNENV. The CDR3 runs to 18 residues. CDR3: CASSPFLRPREPYYGYTF. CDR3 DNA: TGTGCCAGCAGCCCCTTCCTAAGGCCCCGGGAGCCCTACTATGGCTACACCTTC.

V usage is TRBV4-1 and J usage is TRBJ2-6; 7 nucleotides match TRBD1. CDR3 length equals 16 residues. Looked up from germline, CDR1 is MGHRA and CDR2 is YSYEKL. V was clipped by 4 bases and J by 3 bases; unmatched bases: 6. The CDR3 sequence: CASSPTTGNGANVLTF. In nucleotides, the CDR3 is TGCGCCAGCAGCCCTACGACAGGGAATGGGGCCAACGTCCTGACTTTC.

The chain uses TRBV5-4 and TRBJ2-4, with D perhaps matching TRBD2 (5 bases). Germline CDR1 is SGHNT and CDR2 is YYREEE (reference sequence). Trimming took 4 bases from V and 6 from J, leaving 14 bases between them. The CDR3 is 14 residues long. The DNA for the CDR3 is TGTGCCAGCAGCACCCGGGAAGGGAGAAACATTCAGTACTTC. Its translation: CASSTREGRNIQYF. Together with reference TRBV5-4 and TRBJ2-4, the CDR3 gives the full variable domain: ETGVTQSPTHLIKTRGQQVTLRCSSQSGHNTVSWYQQALGQGPQFIFQYYREEENGRGNFPPRFSGLQFPNYSSELNVNALELDDSALYLCASSTREGRNIQYFGAGTRLSVL.

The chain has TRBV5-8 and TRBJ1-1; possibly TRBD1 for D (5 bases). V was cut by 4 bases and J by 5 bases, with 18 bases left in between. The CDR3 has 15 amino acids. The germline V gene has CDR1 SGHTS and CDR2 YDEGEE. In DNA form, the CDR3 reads TGTGCCAGCAGCCCCCGTCGGCAGGGCTTAACTGAAGCTTTCTTT. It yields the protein CASSPRRQGLTEAFF.

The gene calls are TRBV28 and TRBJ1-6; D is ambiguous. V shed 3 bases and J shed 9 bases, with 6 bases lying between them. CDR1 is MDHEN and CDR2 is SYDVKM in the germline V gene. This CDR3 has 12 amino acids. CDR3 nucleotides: TGTGCCAGCAGTTTCCAGACTTCACCCCTCCACTTT. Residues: CASSFQTSPLHF. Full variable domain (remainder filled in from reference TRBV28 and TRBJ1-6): DVKVTQSSRYLVKRTGEKVFLECVQDMDHENMFWYRQDPGLGLRLIYFSYDVKMKEKGDIPEGYSVSREKKERFSLILESASTNQTSMYLCASSFQTSPLHFGNGTRLTVT.

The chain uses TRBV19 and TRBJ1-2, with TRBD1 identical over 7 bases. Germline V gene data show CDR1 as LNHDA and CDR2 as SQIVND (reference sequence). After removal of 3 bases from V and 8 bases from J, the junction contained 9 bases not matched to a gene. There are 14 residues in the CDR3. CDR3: CASSIGTVAEGYTF. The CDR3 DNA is TGTGCCAGTAGTATCGGGACAGTGGCGGAGGGCTACACCTTC.

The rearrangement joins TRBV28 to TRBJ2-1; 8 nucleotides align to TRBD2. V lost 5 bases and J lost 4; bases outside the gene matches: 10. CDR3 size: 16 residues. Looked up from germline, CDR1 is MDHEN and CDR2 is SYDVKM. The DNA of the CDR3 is TGTGCCAGCAGTGCCCTACTAGCGGCCACTTACAATGAGCAGTTCTTC. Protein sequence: CASSALLAATYNEQFF.

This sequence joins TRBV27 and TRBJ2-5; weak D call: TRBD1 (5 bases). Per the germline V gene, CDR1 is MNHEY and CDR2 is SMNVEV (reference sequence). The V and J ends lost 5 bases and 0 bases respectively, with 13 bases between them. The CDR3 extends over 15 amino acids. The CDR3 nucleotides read TGTGCCAGCAGTCTCGGGCAGGGATACCAAGAGACCCAGTACTTC. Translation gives CASSLGQGYQETQYF.

As DNA, the CDR3 is TGTGCCAGCAGCTATCGGGACCCGAACACCGGGGAGCTGTTTTTT. Protein product: CASSYRDPNTGELFF. The J gene is TRBJ2-2, the V gene TRBV13, with D perhaps assigned TRBD1 or TRBD2 (5 bases each). This CDR3 has 15 amino acids. The germline gives CDR1 PRHDT, CDR2 FYEKMQ (reference sequence). V was clipped by 4 bases and J by 0 bases, with 9 bases between them.

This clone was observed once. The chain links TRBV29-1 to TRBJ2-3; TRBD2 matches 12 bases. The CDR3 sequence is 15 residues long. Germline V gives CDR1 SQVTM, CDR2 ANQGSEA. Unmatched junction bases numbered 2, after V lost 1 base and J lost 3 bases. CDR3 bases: TGCAGCGTTGAAGCCGGGACTAGCGGGACAGATACGCAGTATTTT. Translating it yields CSVEAGTSGTDTQYF.

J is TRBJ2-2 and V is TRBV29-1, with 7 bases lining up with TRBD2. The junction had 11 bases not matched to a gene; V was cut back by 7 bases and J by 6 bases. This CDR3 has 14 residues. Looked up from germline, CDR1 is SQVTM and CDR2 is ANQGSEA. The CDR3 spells CSAPMGGLSGELFF. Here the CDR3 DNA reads TGCAGCGCCCCCATGGGAGGGCTTTCCGGGGAGCTGTTTTTT.

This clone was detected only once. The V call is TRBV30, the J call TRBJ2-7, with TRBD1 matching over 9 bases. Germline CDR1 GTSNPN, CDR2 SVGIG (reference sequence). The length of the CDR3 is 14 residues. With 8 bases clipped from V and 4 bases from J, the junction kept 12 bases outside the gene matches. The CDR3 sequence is CAGEPGQGNYEQYF. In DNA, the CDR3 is TGTGCCGGCGAACCGGGACAGGGAAATTACGAGCAGTACTTC.

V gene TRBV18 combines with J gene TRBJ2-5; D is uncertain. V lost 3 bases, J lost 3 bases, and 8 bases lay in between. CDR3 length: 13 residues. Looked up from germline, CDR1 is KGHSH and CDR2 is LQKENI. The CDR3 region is CASSPGWEETQYF. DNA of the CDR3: TGTGCCAGCTCACCCGGCTGGGAAGAGACCCAGTACTTC.